Listed here are 16 T cell receptor beta chains from one sample, sequenced in a study of T cells in Graves' hyperthyroidism and ophthalmopathy. The investigators amplified TCR beta CDR3 regions from RNA transcripts. TCR CDR3 underwent first-round RT-PCR with the HTBI primer set. Using its own MiXCR run on the multiplex PCR reads, TCRdb lists one record per CDR3 protein. The sample lists 550,000 to 700,000 distinct CDR3 sequences, about 45% occurring once. The specimen sequenced was peripheral blood or thyroid tissue (not recorded which). The receptor source for this set is an adult woman with Graves' disease, either hyperthyroidism or ophthalmopathy (not recorded which).

Ten or more counts support this clonotype. V is TRBV12-3 or TRBV12-4 and J is TRBJ1-2; D ambiguous. This CDR3 comprises 13 residues. V lost 6 bases and J 6 bases, leaving 14 bases between the germline ends. This CDR3 is CASSLHPSNGYTF. In DNA form, the CDR3 reads TGTGCCAGCAGCCTTCACCCGTCCAATGGCTACACCTTC.

CDR3 protein: CASSFATNSPLHF. The CDR3 DNA is TGCGCCAGCAGCTTCGCAACTAATTCACCCCTCCACTTT. This sequence joins TRBV5-1 and TRBJ1-6; no clear D gene. The CDR3 has 13 amino acids. Looked up from germline, CDR1 is SGHRS and CDR2 is YFSETQ. The V end lost 2 bases, the J end lost 6 bases, and 6 bases lay between the germline ends.

This clonotype came up many times. CDR3 in DNA: TGTGCCATCCGGACAGAGGGGACCGGGGAGCTGTTTTTT. Translating it yields CAIRTEGTGELFF. The gene calls are TRBV11-2 and TRBJ2-2, with a possible D match to TRBD1 (6 bases). Trimming took off 10 bases at V and 5 bases at J, with 14 bases between the two ends. Germline V lookup: CDR1 SGHAT, CDR2 FQNNGV. This CDR3 has 13 residues.

Ten or more counts support this clonotype. The rearrangement uses TRBV28 and TRBJ1-6; 9 positions agree with TRBD1. The CDR3 runs 14 residues. The germline gives CDR1 MDHEN, CDR2 SYDVKM. Losses at the gene ends were 4 bases for V and 8 bases for J; bases not matched to a gene: 3. CDR3 residues: CASSSGQGDSPLHF. CDR3 nucleotides: TGTGCCAGCAGTTCGGGACAGGGTGATTCACCCCTCCACTTT.

The V and J genes are TRBV7-2 and TRBJ2-5; D not resolved. The DNA end lines up better with TRBJ2-1; the J call may be wrong. The germline CDR1 and CDR2 sequences are SGHTA and FQGNSA. The CDR3 has 17 amino acids. CDR3 protein: CASSLTSRRPPYNEQFF. CDR3 sequence (DNA): TGTGCCAGCAGCTTAACCTCTAGACGGCCCCCCTACAATGAGCAGTTCTTC.

The rearrangement links TRBV7-2 to TRBJ2-3, with 11 bases aligning to TRBD2. This CDR3 spans 15 amino acids. V trimming: 5 bases; J trimming: 6 bases; junction bases outside the gene matches: 7. Germline CDR1 reads SGHTA; CDR2 reads FQGNSA. CDR3 DNA sequence: TGTGCCAGCAGCGTTAGCGGGGGGGGATTTGATACGCAGTATTTT. Translated: CASSVSGGGFDTQYF.

There are many counts of this clonotype. The chain links TRBV7-8 to TRBJ1-5, with D tentatively TRBD1 (5 bases). Germline CDR1 and CDR2: SGHVS and FQNEAQ. Trimming cost V 5 bases and J 6 bases, with 14 bases left between them. This CDR3 has 14 amino acids. The CDR3 coding sequence is TGTGCCAGCAGCACCGGGACCGGGGGTCAGCCCCAGCATTTT. Translation gives CASSTGTGGQPQHF. Together with reference TRBV7-8 and TRBJ1-5, the CDR3 gives the full variable domain: GAGVSQSPRYKVAKRGQDVALRCDPISGHVSLFWYQQALGQGPEFLTYFQNEAQLDKSGLPSDRFFAERPEGSVSTLKIQRTQQEDSAVYLCASSTGTGGQPQHFGDGTRLSIL.

The table lists this clonotype with many counts. This sequence joins TRBV7-9 and TRBJ2-6; D remains unclear. The ends were cut back, 3 bases at V and 0 bases at J, with 12 bases in the middle. The CDR3 sequence is 17 residues long. Germline CDR1 is SEHNR and CDR2 is FQNEAQ (reference sequence). The CDR3 loop is CASSFPGYFSGANVLTF. The CDR3 DNA reads as TGTGCCAGCAGCTTCCCCGGATATTTCTCTGGGGCCAACGTCCTGACTTTC.

This clonotype appeared many times. The V call is TRBV12-3 or TRBV12-4, the J call TRBJ2-7; no firm D call. V lost 6 bases and J lost 5, with 14 bases in between. The length of the CDR3 is 13 residues. The CDR3 spells CASSNAEGHEQYF. CDR3 bases: TGTGCCAGCAGCAACGCTGAAGGCCACGAGCAGTACTTC.

This clonotype has just a few counts. The gene calls are TRBV4-1 and TRBJ2-3, with 12 bases matching TRBD2. Germline assignment: CDR1 MGHRA and CDR2 YSYEKL. The CDR3 contains 14 residues. Losses at the gene ends were 4 bases for V and 5 bases for J; bases not matched to a gene: 1. CDR3 protein: CASSRLAGVDTQYF. The CDR3 nucleotides are TGCGCCAGCAGCCGACTAGCGGGAGTAGATACGCAGTATTTT.

This clonotype was detected many times. The V gene is TRBV7-2, the J gene TRBJ1-1; TRBD1 agrees at 10 bases. This CDR3 has 15 amino acids. J was trimmed by 10 bases and V by 4 bases; bases with no gene match: 12. Germline values: CDR1 SGHTA, CDR2 FQGNSA. CDR3 coding DNA: TGTGCCAGCAGCTACCCAGAGGGACAGGGGCTGGGAGCTTTCTTT. It translates to CASSYPEGQGLGAFF.

The chain carries TRBV6-1 and TRBJ2-2, with TRBD1 matching over 7 bases. Germline CDR1 and CDR2: MNHNS and SASEGT. V was clipped by 4 bases and J by 3 bases; unmatched bases: 2. This CDR3 has 14 residues. CDR3 nucleotides: TGTGCCAGCAGTGGAGGGGGCCACACCGGGGAGCTGTTTTTT. Translating gives CASSGGGHTGELFF.

V is TRBV29-1 and J is TRBJ2-7; D gene uncertain. Germline lookup yields CDR1 SQVTM and CDR2 ANQGSEA. V was trimmed by 1 base and J by 2 bases, leaving 12 bases between them. The CDR3 runs 14 residues. The CDR3 region is CSVEAGVKPYEQYF. The CDR3 coding sequence is TGCAGCGTTGAAGCTGGGGTAAAACCCTACGAGCAGTACTTC.

This clonotype was found many times. The CDR3 reads CSARVGRGQGYGYTF. DNA for the CDR3: TGCAGTGCTAGAGTCGGGCGGGGACAGGGGTATGGCTACACCTTC. V gene TRBV20-1 combines with J gene TRBJ1-2; 10 nucleotides align to TRBD1. J lost 5 bases, V lost 1 base, and 7 bases had no gene match. This CDR3 is 15 amino acids long. Germline V gene sequence: CDR1 DFQATT, CDR2 SNEGSKA (reference sequence).

This clonotype was observed many times. The chain joins TRBV11-2 to TRBJ1-2, with 7 positions matching TRBD1. The trim removed 4 bases at V and 4 bases at J, leaving 15 bases unmatched. CDR3 size: 17 residues. Germline V gene lookup returns CDR1 SGHAT and CDR2 FQNNGV. The CDR3 sequence is CASSSFRTGQQIYGYTF. The CDR3 DNA reads TGTGCCAGCAGCTCTTTCCGTACGGGACAGCAAATCTATGGCTACACCTTC. The variable domain in full, completed from reference TRBV11-2 and TRBJ1-2, reads EAGVAQSPRYKIIEKRQSVAFWCNPISGHATLYWYQQILGQGPKLLIQFQNNGVVDDSQLPKDRFSAERLKGVDSTLKIQPAKLEDSAVYLCASSSFRTGQQIYGYTFGSGTRLTVV.

This clonotype has a count of ten or more. The rearrangement uses TRBV7-9 and TRBJ1-1; D remains unclear. CDR1 SEHNR and CDR2 FQNEAQ come from the germline V gene (reference sequence). Trimming stripped 5 bases from V and 10 bases from J, with 8 bases between. The CDR3 contains 10 residues. CDR3 DNA: TGTGCCAGCAGCGCCTCGGGAGCTTTCTTT. It codes for CASSASGAFF. Based on the CDR3 plus reference TRBV7-9 and TRBJ1-1, the full variable domain is DTGVSQNPRHKITKRGQNVTFRCDPISEHNRLYWYRQTLGQGPEFLTYFQNEAQLEKSRLLSDRFSAERPKGSFSTLEIQRTEQGDSAMYLCASSASGAFFGQGTRLTVV.